The 5 T cell receptor beta chains below all came from one sample that was sequenced in a study of T cell repertoires in cytomegalovirus infection. MiXCR, run by TCRdb on the reads, gives a single entry per CDR3 protein. The profile shows a few hundred thousand distinct CDR3 sequences, more than 8% of them singletons. The sequenced sample was PBMCs. These receptors originate from a human donor in good health (CMV status not recorded). Some clones in this sample may be carry-over from other donors' samples.

In its sample, this clonotype was seen a few times. The genes are TRBV3-1 and TRBJ1-2, with a possible D match to TRBD1 (5 bases). Germline V gene data show CDR1 as LGHDT and CDR2 as YNNKEL (reference sequence). The CDR3 has 15 residues. Trimming took off 1 base at V and 4 bases at J, with 13 bases between the two ends. The CDR3, as DNA: TGTGCCAGCAGCCAAGGTAGACAGCCTACCTATGGCTACACCTTC. It codes for CASSQGRQPTYGYTF.

This clonotype showed up many times. This sequence joins TRBV5-1 and TRBJ1-2; D gene uncertain. CDR1 and CDR2 (germline): SGHRS, YFSETQ. The CDR3 runs to 14 residues. Trimming stripped 0 bases from V and 0 bases from J, with 6 bases between. CDR3 amino acids: CASSLDGANYGYTF. The CDR3 DNA reads as TGCGCCAGCAGCTTGGACGGAGCTAACTATGGCTACACCTTC.

This clonotype has ten or more counts. The V and J genes are TRBV15 and TRBJ2-5; 11 bases agree with TRBD2. CDR1 and CDR2 (germline): LNHNV, YYDKDF (reference sequence). J lost 2 bases, V lost 5 bases, and 13 bases had no gene match. This CDR3 spans 18 amino acids. Here the CDR3 reads CATSPGGLAEAGQETQYF. The CDR3 DNA reads TGTGCCACCAGCCCAGGGGGACTAGCGGAGGCGGGACAAGAGACCCAGTACTTC.

This clonotype qualifies as medium-sized. The CDR3 region is CASSSPGSPDTQYF. The CDR3 bases are TGTGCCAGCAGCTCGCCGGGATCTCCAGATACGCAGTATTTT. The J gene is TRBJ2-3, the V gene TRBV7-6; possibly TRBD2 for D (5 bases). V lost 4 bases and J lost 4, with 12 bases in between. Germline V gene lookup returns CDR1 SGHVS and CDR2 FNYEAQ. This CDR3 spans 14 amino acids. Full variable domain (outside the CDR3, taken from reference TRBV7-6 and TRBJ2-3): GAGVSQSPRYKVTKRGQDVALRCDPISGHVSLYWYRQALGQGPEFLTYFNYEAQQDKSGLPNDRFSAERPEGSISTLTIQRTEQRDSAMYRCASSSPGSPDTQYFGPGTRLTVL.

This rearrangement joins TRBV27 to TRBJ2-5; TRBD2 matches at 8 bases. The length of the CDR3 is 18 residues. Trimming cost V 1 base and J 1 base; bases outside gene matches: 11. Germline V gene data show CDR1 as MNHEY and CDR2 as SMNVEV (reference sequence). For the CDR3, the DNA is TGTGCCAGCAGTTTATTTCCCCGGCGGGGGGTTTCCCAAGAGACCCAGTACTTC. Its translation: CASSLFPRRGVSQETQYF.